These 18 T cell receptor beta chains were sequenced from one sample in a study of regulatory T cells in long-lasting Graves disease. iRepertoire HTBI primers and Arm-PCR of CDR3 regions built TCR beta libraries. One entry per CDR3 protein results from TCRdb running MiXCR on the multiplex PCR reads. Seen here are about 540,000 distinct CDR3 sequences, approximately 13% observed once, and the top ten hold 10%. Time point specified: newly diagnosed GD, antithyroid drugs for less than 3 months. The authors made the TCR library using RNA they extracted from PBMCs. These data also featured in a second study, about T cells in Graves' hyperthyroidism and ophthalmopathy.

The source was peripheral blood mononuclear cells (PBMCs), collected at new diagnosis, from a patient treated with antithyroid drugs. These receptors originate from a man aged 30 to 39 with Graves disease.

This clonotype was seen ten or more times. V gene TRBV30 combines with J gene TRBJ1-3; D is perhaps TRBD1 (5 bases). Germline CDR1 is GTSNPN and CDR2 is SVGIG (reference sequence). Deletions cut 0 bases from V and 4 bases from J, with 7 bases between. The length of the CDR3 is 13 residues. DNA of the CDR3: TGTGCCTGGAGTGTCACAGGAGGAAACACCATATATTTT. Protein sequence: CAWSVTGGNTIYF.

This clonotype occurred many times. The V and J genes are TRBV9 and TRBJ1-4; perhaps TRBD1 as D (5 bases). With 4 bases removed from V and 8 bases from J, the gap between germline ends came to 15 bases. Germline V lookup: CDR1 SGDLS, CDR2 YYNGEE. The CDR3 is 14 residues long. CDR3 in DNA: TGTGCCAGCAGCCACGGGGCGGTCGTAGAAAAACTGTTTTTT. Translation gives CASSHGAVVEKLFF.

This clonotype was counted many times. The chain uses TRBV30 and TRBJ2-3; D unclear. This CDR3 contains 13 residues. CDR1 is GTSNPN and CDR2 is SVGIG in the germline V gene (reference sequence). V was trimmed by 0 bases and J by 3 bases, leaving 7 bases between them. This CDR3 is CAWSVSRTDTQYF. Written as DNA, the CDR3 is TGTGCCTGGAGTGTCTCCCGAACAGATACGCAGTATTTT. The full variable domain, with the rest looked up from reference TRBV30 and TRBJ2-3, is SQTIHQWPATLVQPVGSPLSLECTVEGTSNPNLYWYRQAAGRGLQLLFYSVGIGQISSEVPQNLSASRPQDRQFILSSKKLLLSDSGFYLCAWSVSRTDTQYFGPGTRLTVL.

This clonotype was found many times. The chain combines TRBV13 with TRBJ2-3, with D possibly matching TRBD2 (7 bases). V was shortened by 5 bases and J by 5 bases, with 20 bases between the two germline ends. The germline V gene has CDR1 PRHDT and CDR2 FYEKMQ (reference sequence). The CDR3 runs 16 residues. The CDR3: CASSITSVTGKDTQYF. The CDR3 DNA is TGTGCCAGCAGCATAACTAGCGTCACAGGGAAAGATACGCAGTATTTT.

This clonotype was seen many times. In nucleotides, the CDR3 is TGTGCCAGCAGACCGAACACCGGGGAGCTGTTTTTT. Amino acid sequence: CASRPNTGELFF. This chain connects TRBV28 to TRBJ2-2; no firm D call. Per germline, CDR1 MDHEN and CDR2 SYDVKM. Trimming stripped 6 bases from V and 0 bases from J, with 2 bases between. This CDR3 is 12 amino acids long. Full variable domain (rest looked up from reference TRBV28 and TRBJ2-2): DVKVTQSSRYLVKRTGEKVFLECVQDMDHENMFWYRQDPGLGLRLIYFSYDVKMKEKGDIPEGYSVSREKKERFSLILESASTNQTSMYLCASRPNTGELFFGEGSRLTVL.

At least ten counts were recorded for this clonotype. The gene calls are TRBV7-2 and TRBJ2-7; 9 bases are shared with TRBD1. CDR1 is SGHTA and CDR2 is FQGNSA in the germline V gene. The CDR3 loop spans 13 amino acids. V shed 6 bases and J 3 bases; nucleotides not matched to a gene: 3. CDR3 region: CASSPTGGYEQYF. The CDR3, as DNA: TGTGCCAGCAGTCCGACAGGGGGCTACGAGCAGTACTTC.

The chain uses TRBV18 and TRBJ1-6; 7 positions match TRBD1. V dropped 2 bases and J dropped 7; count of bases not matched to a gene: 5. In germline, CDR1 is KGHSH, CDR2 LQKENI. The CDR3 has 15 residues. This CDR3 reads CASSPNGQVNSPLHF. CDR3 in DNA: TGTGCCAGCTCACCAAATGGACAGGTGAATTCACCCCTCCACTTT.

This clonotype was seen repeatedly, ten times or more. The chain carries TRBV27 and TRBJ2-7, with D possibly matching TRBD1 (6 bases). The CDR3 loop spans 13 amino acids. Germline V CDR1 and CDR2: MNHEY, SMNVEV (reference sequence). The V end lost 8 bases, the J end lost 2 bases, and 13 bases lay between the germline ends. The CDR3 nucleotides read TGTGCCAGCGGGACAAGGGGAACCTACGAGCAGTACTTC. It yields the protein CASGTRGTYEQYF.

The table lists this clonotype with many counts. The chain's CDR3 is CSVDRRDTDTQYF. CDR3 coding DNA: TGCAGCGTCGACCGGCGGGACACAGATACGCAGTATTTT. The chain joins TRBV29-1 to TRBJ2-3; TRBD2 is a possible D gene (6 bases). CDR1 is SQVTM and CDR2 is ANQGSEA in the germline V gene. The V end was cut by 6 bases, the J end by 2 bases, with 12 bases between. The CDR3 length is 13 residues.

The sample holds many counts of this clonotype. The genes are TRBV2 and TRBJ2-1; D not resolved. From germline, CDR1 is SNHLY and CDR2 FYNNEI. The CDR3 runs to 14 residues. V was cut by 6 bases and J by 0 bases, with 9 bases left in between. The chain's CDR3 is CASRELSSYNEQFF. DNA for the CDR3: TGTGCCAGCAGGGAGTTGTCCTCCTACAATGAGCAGTTCTTC.

The rearrangement joins TRBV12-3 or TRBV12-4 to TRBJ2-3, with 14 positions matching TRBD2. This CDR3 is built from 16 residues. V was clipped by 6 bases and J by 0 bases; unmatched bases: 2. CDR3 amino acids: CASRGLAGGSTDTQYF. CDR3 nucleotides: TGTGCCAGCAGAGGACTAGCGGGAGGTAGCACAGATACGCAGTATTTT.

This clonotype was seen repeatedly, ten times or more. V gene TRBV2 combines with J gene TRBJ1-5, with TRBD1 as a possible D gene (5 bases). There are 15 residues in the CDR3. V was clipped by 6 bases and J by 0 bases, with 12 bases between them. Germline V gene data show CDR1 as SNHLY and CDR2 as FYNNEI. CDR3 sequence reads: CASSLGLISNQPQHF. Here the CDR3 DNA reads TGTGCCAGCAGCTTGGGACTGATTAGCAATCAGCCCCAGCATTTT.

This clonotype occurred many times. This chain joins TRBV12-3 or TRBV12-4 and TRBJ1-2; no definite D call. The CDR3 covers 16 residues. V was cut by 3 bases and J by 4 bases, with 18 bases left in between. CDR3 residues: CASSFDLVVAVYGYTF. The CDR3 bases are TGTGCCAGCAGTTTCGACCTCGTAGTTGCGGTCTATGGCTACACCTTC.

There are many counts of this clonotype. The rearrangement uses TRBV28 and TRBJ1-1; perhaps TRBD1 as D (5 bases). This CDR3 is 12 amino acids long. CDR1 and CDR2 (germline): MDHEN, SYDVKM. Trimming removed 8 bases from V and 7 bases from J, with 14 bases in between. The CDR3 sequence: CASDSQGVEAFF. DNA for the CDR3: TGTGCCAGCGATAGTCAGGGAGTTGAAGCTTTCTTT. Full variable domain (remainder filled in from reference TRBV28 and TRBJ1-1): DVKVTQSSRYLVKRTGEKVFLECVQDMDHENMFWYRQDPGLGLRLIYFSYDVKMKEKGDIPEGYSVSREKKERFSLILESASTNQTSMYLCASDSQGVEAFFGQGTRLTVV.

This clonotype was counted many times. V gene TRBV5-1 combines with J gene TRBJ1-1; maybe TRBD1 (6 bases). The CDR3 has 15 residues. The germline gives CDR1 SGHRS, CDR2 YFSETQ. V shed 4 bases and J shed 1 base, with 14 bases lying between them. DNA for the CDR3: TGCGCCAGCAGCAACCACAGGGCTTGGAACACTGAAGCTTTCTTT. Translated, it gives CASSNHRAWNTEAFF.

V is TRBV20-1 and J is TRBJ2-6, with 7 positions matching TRBD1. J lost 3 bases, V lost 3 bases, and 5 bases had no gene match. Germline CDR1 DFQATT, CDR2 SNEGSKA (reference sequence). CDR3 length: 15 amino acids. CDR3 DNA sequence: TGCAGTGCTAGGACGACAGGGAGTGGGGCCAACGTCCTGACTTTC. Its protein product is CSARTTGSGANVLTF.

Points on this clonotype: A read error may be the cause here, since a much bigger clone is one base away. The conserved final phenylalanine or tryptophan is absent from the CDR3, which likely points to a read error. The chain combines TRBV5-4 with TRBJ1-2, with D maybe TRBD1 (5 bases). The CDR3 extends over 13 amino acids. Per germline, CDR1 SGHNT and CDR2 YYREEE (reference sequence). The germline V and J ends were trimmed by 4 bases and 6 bases, with 13 bases remaining between them. CDR3 amino acids: CASSRGTGDGYTS. CDR3 nucleotide sequence: TGTGCCAGCAGCCGCGGGACGGGTGATGGCTACACCTCC.

This clonotype was recorded only once. Being one base from a much bigger clone, this may be a read error. The chain links TRBV29-1 to TRBJ2-3, with D perhaps TRBD2 (6 bases). This CDR3 has 13 residues. In germline, CDR1 is SQVTM, CDR2 ANQGSEA. The CDR3 DNA is TGCAGCGTTTCGGAGGGAAGCACAGATGCGCAGTATTTT. Translating gives CSVSEGSTDAQYF.